This TCR beta chain was sequenced in a study of T cell responses to AZD1222 COVID-19 vaccine. Researchers grouped second doses given at about 4 or about 12 weeks into one pool. Trimming left V 0 bases short and J 5 bases short, with 9 bases between. CDR3 size: 14 residues. CDR1 and CDR2 from the germline V gene are SGHRS and YFSETQ. Sequencing was performed with immunoSEQ multiplex PCR; in TCRdb, only in-frame clones are kept and a portion is missing. The table lists around 80,000 clones, 80% to 90% of them singletons, with 10% in the top ten. The material was peripheral blood, obtained 28 days after the second AZD1222 dose. The chain combines TRBV5-1 with TRBJ2-1, with D possibly TRBD2 on 5 matching bases. This clonotype was sampled from an adult who received the AZD1222 COVID-19 vaccine. DNA of the CDR3: TGCGCCAGCAGCTTGGGAGGAGGCCACAATGAGCAGTTCTTC. Protein: CASSLGGGHNEQFF.